This record looks at one T cell receptor (beta chain) sequence and its context. What it binds is not known. TCRdb itself ran the 5' RACE reads through MiXCR, one entry per CDR3 protein. Among about 800,000 distinct CDR3 sequences listed, approximately 12% were seen once. The germline gives CDR1 SGHTA, CDR2 FQGTGA. CDR3 length: 13 amino acids. Deletions cut 3 bases from V and 2 bases from J, with 7 bases between. This record belongs to a study of CD8 T cells in ankylosing spondylitis. Overall study findings and caveats: Disease-associated clonotypes exhibited CD8+ identity and were relatively infrequent in peripheral blood. There was a TCR beta motif, made of several highly homologous variants, that appeared characteristic of ankylosing spondylitis blood.

V gene TRBV7-3 combines with J gene TRBJ1-1; no clear D. Specimen: blood, either unsorted or a sorted T cell fraction (not recorded which). The sequence was obtained from a male donor with ankylosing spondylitis. The DNA of the CDR3 is TGTGCCAGCAGCTTGTTGTTTAACACTGAAGCTTTCTTT. Protein sequence: CASSLLFNTEAFF. Full variable domain (missing parts from reference TRBV7-3 and TRBJ1-1): GAGVSQTPSNKVTEKGKYVELRCDPISGHTALYWYRQSLGQGPEFLIYFQGTGAADDSGLPNDRFFAVRPEGSVSTLKIQRTERGDSAVYLCASSLLFNTEAFFGQGTRLTVV.